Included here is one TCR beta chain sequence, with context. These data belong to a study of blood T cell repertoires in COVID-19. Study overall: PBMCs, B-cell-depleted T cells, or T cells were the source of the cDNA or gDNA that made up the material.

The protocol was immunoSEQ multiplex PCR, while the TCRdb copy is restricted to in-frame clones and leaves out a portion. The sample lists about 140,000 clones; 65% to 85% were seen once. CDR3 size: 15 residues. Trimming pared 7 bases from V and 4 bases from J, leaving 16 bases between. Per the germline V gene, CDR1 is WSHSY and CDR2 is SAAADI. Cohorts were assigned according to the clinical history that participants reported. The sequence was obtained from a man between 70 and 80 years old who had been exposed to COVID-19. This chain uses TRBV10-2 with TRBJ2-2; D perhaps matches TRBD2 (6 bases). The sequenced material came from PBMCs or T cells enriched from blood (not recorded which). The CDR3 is CASKLSGAFTGELFF. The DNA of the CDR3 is TGCGCCAGCAAACTTAGCGGAGCCTTCACCGGGGAGCTGTTTTTT.